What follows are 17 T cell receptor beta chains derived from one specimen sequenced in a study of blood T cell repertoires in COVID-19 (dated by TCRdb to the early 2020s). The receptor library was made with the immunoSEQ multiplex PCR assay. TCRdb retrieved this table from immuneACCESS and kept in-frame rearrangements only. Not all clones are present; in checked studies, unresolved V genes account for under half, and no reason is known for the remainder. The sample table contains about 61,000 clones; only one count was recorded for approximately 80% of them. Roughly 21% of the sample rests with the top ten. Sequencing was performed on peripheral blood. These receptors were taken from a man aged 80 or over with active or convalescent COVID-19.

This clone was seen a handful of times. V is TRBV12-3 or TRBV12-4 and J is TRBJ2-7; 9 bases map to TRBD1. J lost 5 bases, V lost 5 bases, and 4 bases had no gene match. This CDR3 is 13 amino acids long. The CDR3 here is CASSTRTGDEQYF. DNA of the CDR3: TGTGCCAGCAGTACCCGGACAGGGGACGAGCAGTACTTC.

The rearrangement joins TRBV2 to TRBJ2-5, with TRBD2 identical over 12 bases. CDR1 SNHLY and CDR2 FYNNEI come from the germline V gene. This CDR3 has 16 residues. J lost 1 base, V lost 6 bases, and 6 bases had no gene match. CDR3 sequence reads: CASRPGLAGTQETQYF. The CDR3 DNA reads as TGTGCCAGCAGGCCGGGACTAGCGGGTACCCAAGAGACCCAGTACTTC.

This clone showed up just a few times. The CDR3 sequence: CASSVATGVATEAFF. The CDR3 region has the DNA TGTGCCAGCAGCGTAGCTACCGGGGTGGCCACTGAAGCTTTCTTT. The gene calls are TRBV9 and TRBJ1-1, with D uncertain. Germline CDR1 and CDR2: SGDLS and YYNGEE. V lost 0 bases and J lost 4, with 13 bases in between. The CDR3 is 15 amino acids.

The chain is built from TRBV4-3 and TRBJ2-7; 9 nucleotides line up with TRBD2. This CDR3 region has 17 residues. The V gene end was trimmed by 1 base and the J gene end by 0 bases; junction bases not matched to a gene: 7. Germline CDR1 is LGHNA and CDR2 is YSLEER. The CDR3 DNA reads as TGCGCCAGCAGCCAAGCTGGGGCGGGAGGGATCTCCTACGAGCAGTACTTC. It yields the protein CASSQAGAGGISYEQYF.

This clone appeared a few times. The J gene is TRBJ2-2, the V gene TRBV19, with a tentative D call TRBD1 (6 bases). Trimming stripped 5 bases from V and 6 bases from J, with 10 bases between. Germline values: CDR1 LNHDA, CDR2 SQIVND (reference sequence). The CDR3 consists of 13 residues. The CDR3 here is CASSLRTAGELFF. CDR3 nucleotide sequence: TGTGCCAGTAGTCTACGGACAGCCGGGGAGCTGTTTTTT.

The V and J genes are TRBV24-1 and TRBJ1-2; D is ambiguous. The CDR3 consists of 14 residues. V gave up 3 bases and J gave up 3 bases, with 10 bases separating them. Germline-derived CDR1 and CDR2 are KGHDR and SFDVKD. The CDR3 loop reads CATSDASIDYGYTF. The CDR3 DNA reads TGTGCCACCAGTGATGCCTCAATAGACTATGGCTACACCTTC.

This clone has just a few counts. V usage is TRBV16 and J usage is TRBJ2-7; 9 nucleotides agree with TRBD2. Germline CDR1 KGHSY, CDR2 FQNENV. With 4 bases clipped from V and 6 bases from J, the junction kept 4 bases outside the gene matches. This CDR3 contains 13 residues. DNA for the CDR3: TGTGCCAGCAGCCCTCAACTAGCGGGCGAGCAGTACTTC. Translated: CASSPQLAGEQYF.

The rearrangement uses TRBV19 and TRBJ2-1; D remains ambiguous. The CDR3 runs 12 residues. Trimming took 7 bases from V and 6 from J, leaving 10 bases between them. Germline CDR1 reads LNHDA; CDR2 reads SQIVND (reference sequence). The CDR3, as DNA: TGTGCCAGTACCTCTGCGATCAATGAGCAGTTCTTC. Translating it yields CASTSAINEQFF. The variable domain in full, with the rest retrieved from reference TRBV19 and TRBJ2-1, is DGGITQSPKYLFRKEGQNVTLSCEQNLNHDAMYWYRQDPGQGLRLIYYSQIVNDFQKGDIAEGYSVSREKKESFPLTVTSAQKNPTAFYLCASTSAINEQFFGPGTRLTVL.

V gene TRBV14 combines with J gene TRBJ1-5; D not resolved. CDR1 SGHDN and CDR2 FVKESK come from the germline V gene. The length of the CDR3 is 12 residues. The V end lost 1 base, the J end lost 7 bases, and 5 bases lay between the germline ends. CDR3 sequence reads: CASSQGRQPQHF. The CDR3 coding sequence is TGTGCCAGCAGCCAAGGGCGGCAGCCCCAGCATTTT.

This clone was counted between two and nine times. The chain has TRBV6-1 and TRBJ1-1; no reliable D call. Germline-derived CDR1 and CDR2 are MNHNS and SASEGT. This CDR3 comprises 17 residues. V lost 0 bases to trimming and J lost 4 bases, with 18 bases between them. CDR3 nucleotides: TGTGCCAGCAGTGAAGCTCTGGGCGAGATGGGAGGCACTGAAGCTTTCTTT. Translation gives CASSEALGEMGGTEAFF.

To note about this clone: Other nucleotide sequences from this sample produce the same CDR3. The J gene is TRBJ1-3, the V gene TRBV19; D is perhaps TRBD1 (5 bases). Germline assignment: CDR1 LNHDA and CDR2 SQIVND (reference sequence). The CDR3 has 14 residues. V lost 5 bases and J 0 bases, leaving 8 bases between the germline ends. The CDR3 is CASSGHHSGNTIYF. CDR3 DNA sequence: TGTGCCAGTAGTGGACATCACTCTGGAAACACCATATATTTT.

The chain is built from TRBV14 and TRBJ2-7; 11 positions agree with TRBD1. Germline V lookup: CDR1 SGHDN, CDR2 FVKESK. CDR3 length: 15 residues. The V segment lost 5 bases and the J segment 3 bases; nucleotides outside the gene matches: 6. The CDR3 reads CASSSPGTGGYEQYF. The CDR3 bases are TGTGCCAGCAGCTCGCCCGGGACAGGGGGCTACGAGCAGTACTTC.

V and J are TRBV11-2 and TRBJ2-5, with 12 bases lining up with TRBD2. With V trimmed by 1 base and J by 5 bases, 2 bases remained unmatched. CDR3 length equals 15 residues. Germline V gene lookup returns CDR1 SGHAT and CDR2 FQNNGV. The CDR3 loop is CASSLASGGAETQYF. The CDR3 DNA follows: TGTGCCAGCAGCTTAGCTAGCGGGGGGGCGGAGACCCAGTACTTC.

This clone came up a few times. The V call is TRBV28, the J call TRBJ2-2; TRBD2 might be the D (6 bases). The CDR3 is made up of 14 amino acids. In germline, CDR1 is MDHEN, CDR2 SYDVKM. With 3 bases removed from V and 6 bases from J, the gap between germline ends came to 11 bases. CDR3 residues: CASSLEGLAGELFF. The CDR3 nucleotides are TGTGCCAGCAGTTTGGAGGGGCTCGCCGGGGAGCTGTTTTTT.

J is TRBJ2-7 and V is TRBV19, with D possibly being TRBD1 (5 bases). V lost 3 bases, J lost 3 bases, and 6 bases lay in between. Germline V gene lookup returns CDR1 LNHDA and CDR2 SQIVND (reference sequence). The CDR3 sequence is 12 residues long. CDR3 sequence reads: CASSIGHYEQYF. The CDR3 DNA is TGTGCCAGTAGTATCGGACACTACGAGCAGTACTTC.

The CDR3 loop is CASTSSLSGANVLTF. DNA for the CDR3: TGCGCCAGCACTTCTTCCCTAAGTGGGGCCAACGTCCTGACTTTC. The genes are TRBV5-1 and TRBJ2-6, with D unresolved. The CDR3 covers 15 residues. CDR1 is SGHRS and CDR2 is YFSETQ in the germline V gene. Trimming stripped 6 bases from V and 3 bases from J, with 13 bases between.

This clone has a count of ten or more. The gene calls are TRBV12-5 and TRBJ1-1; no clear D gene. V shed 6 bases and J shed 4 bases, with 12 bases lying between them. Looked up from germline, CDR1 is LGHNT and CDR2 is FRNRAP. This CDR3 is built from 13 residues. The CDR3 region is CASGLTGATEAFF. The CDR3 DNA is TGTGCTAGTGGGTTAACGGGTGCCACTGAAGCTTTCTTT.